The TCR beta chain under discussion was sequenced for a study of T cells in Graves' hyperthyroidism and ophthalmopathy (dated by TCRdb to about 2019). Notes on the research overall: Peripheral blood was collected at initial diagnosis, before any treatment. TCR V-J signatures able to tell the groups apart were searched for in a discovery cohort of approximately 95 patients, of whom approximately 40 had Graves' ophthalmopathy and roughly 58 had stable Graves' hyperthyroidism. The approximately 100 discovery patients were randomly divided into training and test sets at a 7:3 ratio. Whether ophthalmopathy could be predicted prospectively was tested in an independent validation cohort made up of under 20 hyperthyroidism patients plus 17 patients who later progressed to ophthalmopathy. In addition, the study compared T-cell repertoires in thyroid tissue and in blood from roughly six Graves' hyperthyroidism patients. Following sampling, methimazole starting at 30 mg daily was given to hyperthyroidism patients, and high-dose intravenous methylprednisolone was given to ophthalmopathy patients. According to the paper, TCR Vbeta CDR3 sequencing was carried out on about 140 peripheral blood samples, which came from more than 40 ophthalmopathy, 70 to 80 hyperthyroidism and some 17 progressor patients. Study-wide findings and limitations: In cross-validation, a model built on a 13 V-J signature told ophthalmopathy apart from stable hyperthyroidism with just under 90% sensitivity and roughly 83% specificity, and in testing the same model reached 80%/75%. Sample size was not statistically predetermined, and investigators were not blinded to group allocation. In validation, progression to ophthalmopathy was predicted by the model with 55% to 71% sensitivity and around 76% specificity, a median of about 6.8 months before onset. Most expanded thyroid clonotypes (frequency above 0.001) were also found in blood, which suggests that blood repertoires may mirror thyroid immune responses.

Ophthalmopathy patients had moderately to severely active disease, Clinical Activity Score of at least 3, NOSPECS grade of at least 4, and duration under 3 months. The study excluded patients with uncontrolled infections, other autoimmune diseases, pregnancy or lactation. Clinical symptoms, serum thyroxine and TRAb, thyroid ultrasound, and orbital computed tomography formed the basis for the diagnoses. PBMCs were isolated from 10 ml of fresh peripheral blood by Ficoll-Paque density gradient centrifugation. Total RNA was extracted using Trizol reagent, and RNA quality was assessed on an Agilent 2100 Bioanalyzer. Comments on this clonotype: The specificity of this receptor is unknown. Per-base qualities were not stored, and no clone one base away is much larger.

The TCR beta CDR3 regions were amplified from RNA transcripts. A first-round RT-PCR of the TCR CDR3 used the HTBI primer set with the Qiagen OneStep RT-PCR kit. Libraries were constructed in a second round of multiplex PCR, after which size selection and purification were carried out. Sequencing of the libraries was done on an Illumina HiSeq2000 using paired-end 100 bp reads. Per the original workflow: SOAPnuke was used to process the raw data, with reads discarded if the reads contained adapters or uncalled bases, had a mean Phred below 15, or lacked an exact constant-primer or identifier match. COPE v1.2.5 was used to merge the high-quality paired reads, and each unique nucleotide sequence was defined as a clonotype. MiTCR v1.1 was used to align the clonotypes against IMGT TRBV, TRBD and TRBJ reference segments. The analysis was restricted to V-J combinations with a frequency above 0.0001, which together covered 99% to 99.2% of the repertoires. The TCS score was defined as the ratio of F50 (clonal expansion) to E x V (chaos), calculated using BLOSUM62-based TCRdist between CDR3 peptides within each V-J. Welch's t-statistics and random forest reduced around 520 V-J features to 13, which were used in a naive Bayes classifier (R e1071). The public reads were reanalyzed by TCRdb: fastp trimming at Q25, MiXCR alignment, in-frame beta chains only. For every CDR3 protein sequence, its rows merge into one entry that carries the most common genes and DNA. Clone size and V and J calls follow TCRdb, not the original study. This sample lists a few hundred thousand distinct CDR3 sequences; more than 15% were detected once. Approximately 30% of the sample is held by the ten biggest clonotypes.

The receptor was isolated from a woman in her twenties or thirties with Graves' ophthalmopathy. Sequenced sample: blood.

DNA sequence: TGTGCCAGCAGCGTCGGGACCCCCGAGTCTGGGGCCAACGTCCTGACTTTC. Its protein reads: CASSVGTPESGANVLTF. The V and J genes are TRBV7-8 and TRBJ2-6; the D call is tentative, TRBD1 or TRBD2, as each matches 5 bases. CDR1 and CDR2 are drawn from the germline V gene: SGHVS, FQNEAQ. The junction carries 15 bases between V and J, which are trimmed by 5 bases and 1 base respectively. The CDR3 holds 17 amino acids from the cysteine to the phenylalanine. The retained sequence is limited to the CDR3, 51 bases, with the frame set at the first base.